This TCR beta chain was captured by sequencing in a study of T cells and copy number aberrations in small-cell lung cancer. Study-wide findings and caveats: All specimens were formalin-fixed paraffin-embedded tissue, prone to sequencing artifacts.

Sequencing was performed with immunoSEQ multiplex PCR; in TCRdb, only in-frame clones are kept and a portion is missing. This table has 6,000 or so clones, 60% to 80% appearing once. With respect to this clone: What it binds is unknown.

All donors were smokers or heavy second-hand smokers. Germline CDR1 and CDR2: LNHNV and YYDKDF (reference sequence). The CDR3 consists of 13 residues. V lost 7 bases to trimming and J lost 1 base, with 10 bases between them. The chain links TRBV15 to TRBJ1-1; D unclear. This receptor was identified in a man aged 45-65 years with small cell lung cancer. The sample comprised tumor tissue. CDR3 bases: TGTGCCACCAAGATAGACCCGAACACTGAAGCTTTCTTT. Its protein product is CATKIDPNTEAFF.